Described below is a single TCR beta chain sequence and its context. Antigen specificity is unknown. TCRdb re-called the 5' RACE reads, yielding one record per CDR3 amino acid sequence without DNA. This listing includes about 460,000 distinct CDR3 sequences. This sample stems from a study of T cells expressing NK-cell markers. Study results and caveats: The study left the HCMV specificity of expanded NKG2C+ T cell clones unresolved.

The TCR sequence derives from a woman in her forties or fifties in good health. Material for sequencing was blood T cells: a sorted CD56 or NKG2C T cell subset, CD4+ or CD8+ T cells, or bulk PBMC T cells (not recorded which).

CDR3 residues: CSAQDILGATIYF. The chain recombines TRBV20-1 with TRBJ1-3; TCRdb picks TRBD1, but there is no DNA to check that call. The CDR3 sequence is 13 residues long. CDR1 and CDR2 from the germline V gene are DFQATT and SNEGSKA (reference sequence).